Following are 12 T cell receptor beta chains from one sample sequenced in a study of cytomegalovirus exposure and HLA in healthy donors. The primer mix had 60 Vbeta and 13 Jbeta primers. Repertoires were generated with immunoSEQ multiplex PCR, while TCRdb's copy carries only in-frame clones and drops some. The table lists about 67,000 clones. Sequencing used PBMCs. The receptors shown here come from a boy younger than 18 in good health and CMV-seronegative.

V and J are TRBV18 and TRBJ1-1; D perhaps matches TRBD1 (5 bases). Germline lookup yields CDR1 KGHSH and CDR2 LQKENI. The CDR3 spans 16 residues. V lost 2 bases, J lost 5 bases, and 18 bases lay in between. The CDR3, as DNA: TGTGCCAGCTCACCATTGGGCAGGGAACTTACTACTGAAGCTTTCTTT. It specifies CASSPLGRELTTEAFF.

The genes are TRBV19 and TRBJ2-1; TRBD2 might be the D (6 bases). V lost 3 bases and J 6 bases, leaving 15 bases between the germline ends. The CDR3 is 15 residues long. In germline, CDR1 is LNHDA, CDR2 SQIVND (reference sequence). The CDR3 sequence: CASSILGGIVNEQFF. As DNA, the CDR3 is TGTGCCAGTAGTATTCTTGGGGGGATCGTCAATGAGCAGTTCTTC.

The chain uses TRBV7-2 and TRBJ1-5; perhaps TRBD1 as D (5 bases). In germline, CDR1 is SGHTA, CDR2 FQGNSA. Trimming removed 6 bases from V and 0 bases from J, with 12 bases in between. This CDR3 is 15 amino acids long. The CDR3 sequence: CASSQDIHSNQPQHF. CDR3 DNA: TGTGCCAGCAGTCAGGACATCCATAGCAATCAGCCCCAGCATTTT. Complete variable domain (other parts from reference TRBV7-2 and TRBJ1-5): GAGVSQSPSNKVTEKGKDVELRCDPISGHTALYWYRQSLGQGLEFLIYFQGNSAPDKSGLPSDRFSAERTGGSVSTLTIQRTQQEDSAVYLCASSQDIHSNQPQHFGDGTRLSIL.

As DNA, the CDR3 is TGTGCCAGCAGCCTCTCAGAGACCCAGTACTTC. This gives the protein CASSLSETQYF. The chain links TRBV14 to TRBJ2-5; D ambiguous. The CDR3 sequence is 11 residues long. V was trimmed by 4 bases and J by 4 bases, leaving 4 bases between them. CDR1 is SGHDN and CDR2 is FVKESK in the germline V gene. The entire variable domain, with the rest obtained from reference TRBV14 and TRBJ2-5, is as follows: EAGVTQFPSHSVIEKGQTVTLRCDPISGHDNLYWYRRVMGKEIKFLLHFVKESKQDESGMPNNRFLAERTGGTYSTLKVQPAELEDSGVYFCASSLSETQYFGPGTRLLVL.

The CDR3 nucleotides are TGTGCCAGCAGCCCTGGACTAGCGGGAGTTGTAGATACGCAGTATTTT. Protein: CASSPGLAGVVDTQYF. The V gene is TRBV7-2, the J gene TRBJ2-3; 13 bases agree with TRBD2. V lost 5 bases to trimming and J lost 5 bases; unmatched junction nucleotides: 7. CDR1 and CDR2 (germline): SGHTA, FQGNSA. This CDR3 spans 16 amino acids.

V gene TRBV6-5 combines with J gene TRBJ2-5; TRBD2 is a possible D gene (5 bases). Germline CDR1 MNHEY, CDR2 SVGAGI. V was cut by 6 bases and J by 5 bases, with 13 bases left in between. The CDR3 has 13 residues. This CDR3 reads CASSGVLGETQYF. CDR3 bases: TGTGCCAGCAGCGGGGTGCTGGGGGAGACCCAGTACTTC.

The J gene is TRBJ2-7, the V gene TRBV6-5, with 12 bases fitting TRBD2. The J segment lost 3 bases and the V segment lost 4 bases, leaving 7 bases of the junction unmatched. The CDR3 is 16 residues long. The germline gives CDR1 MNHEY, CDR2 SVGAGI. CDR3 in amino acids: CASSFTGTSGRYEQYF. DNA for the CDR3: TGTGCCAGCAGTTTTACCGGGACTAGCGGGCGCTACGAGCAGTACTTC.

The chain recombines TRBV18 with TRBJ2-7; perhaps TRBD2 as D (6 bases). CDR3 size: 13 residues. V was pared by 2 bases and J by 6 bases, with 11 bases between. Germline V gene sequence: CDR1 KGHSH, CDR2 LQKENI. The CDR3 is CASSPEEGTEQYF. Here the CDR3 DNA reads TGTGCCAGCTCACCAGAGGAGGGCACCGAGCAGTACTTC.

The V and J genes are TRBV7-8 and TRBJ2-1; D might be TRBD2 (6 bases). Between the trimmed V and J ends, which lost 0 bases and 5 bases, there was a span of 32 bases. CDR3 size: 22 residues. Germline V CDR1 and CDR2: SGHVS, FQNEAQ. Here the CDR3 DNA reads TGTGCCAGCAGCTTAGCTGCAAGTTCTGATGAAGTAGGTCGGGAGCCTCACAATGAGCAGTTCTTC. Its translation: CASSLAASSDEVGREPHNEQFF.

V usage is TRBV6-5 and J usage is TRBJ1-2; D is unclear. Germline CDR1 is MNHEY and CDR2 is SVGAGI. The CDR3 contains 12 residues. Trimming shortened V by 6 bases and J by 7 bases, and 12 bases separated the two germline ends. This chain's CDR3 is CASSLDRVGYTF. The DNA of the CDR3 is TGTGCCAGCAGCCTCGATCGGGTTGGCTACACCTTC.

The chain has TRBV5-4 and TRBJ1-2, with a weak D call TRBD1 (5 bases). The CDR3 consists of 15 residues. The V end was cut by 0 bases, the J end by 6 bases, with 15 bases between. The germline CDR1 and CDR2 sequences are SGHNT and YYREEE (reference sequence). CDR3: CASSLGVPRADGYTF. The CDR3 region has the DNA TGTGCCAGCAGCTTGGGGGTACCCAGGGCGGATGGCTACACCTTC.

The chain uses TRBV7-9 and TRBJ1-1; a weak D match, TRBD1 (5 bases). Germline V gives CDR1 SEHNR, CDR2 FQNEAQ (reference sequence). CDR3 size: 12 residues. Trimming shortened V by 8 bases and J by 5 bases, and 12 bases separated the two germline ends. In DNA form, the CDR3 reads TGTGCCAGCGGCCTCGGGGGGACTGAAGCTTTCTTT. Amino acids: CASGLGGTEAFF.